This TCR beta chain was observed in a study of shared clonotypes between healthy human individuals (TCRdb year 2020). Background for the entire study: The cohort included a few men and a couple of women between 18 and 49 years of age. Each donor's leukapheresis produced roughly between roughly 0.85 and 10 billion PBMCs. Different laboratories and diverse techniques were used to prepare libraries and sequence TCR repertoires, to increase sequencing depth and limit assay-specific biases. To estimate repertoire size and how much clonotypes are shared between individuals, the study performed deep sequencing of blood TCR repertoires from five healthy adults.

Notes on this clone: The antigen this receptor binds is unknown. Base qualities are not at hand, and no much larger clone is one base apart.

CDR1 and CDR2 are drawn from the germline V gene: MDHEN, SYDVKM. The cysteine opens and the phenylalanine closes a CDR3 of 17 amino acids. The read is trimmed to its CDR3 DNA, 51 bases read in frame from base 1. Trimming takes 6 bases from V and 1 base from J, and the germline ends sit 21 bases apart. TCR CDR3 regions were amplified from genomic DNA by multiplex PCR using the deep immunoSEQ assay. For each cell subset, the extracted genomic DNA was distributed evenly across all wells of several immunoSEQ 96-well plates, and each plate served as one replicate. Each replicate PCR for unsorted PBMC received roughly 290 ng genomic DNA, equal to around 30,000 T cell genomes. Ten immunoSEQ deep assay plates were used to sequence the unsorted PBMC genomic DNA. Purified libraries were quantified with a Qubit 3.0 fluorometer, sized on a Bioanalyzer 2100, and re-quantified with the KAPA Library Quantification kit. Every immunoSEQ 96-well plate was sequenced on a dedicated single-read 150-cycle Illumina NextSeq 550 flow cell. Per the authors' processing: The immunoSEQ output contained only junctional sequences without quality scores, so filtering could not match that applied to full-length reads. To assign V/J genes and CDR3, sequences were annotated using PyIR, a Python wrapper for IgBLAST v1.9, with IMGT germline references. Reads were removed for weak V/J assignments (E-value above 1e-6), missing CDR3, stop codons, out-of-frame junctions, or ambiguous translated residues. A V3J clonotype was defined by an identical inferred V gene, J gene, and CDR3 amino acid sequence. To compute the percentage overlap between repertoires, the number of shared unique clonotypes was divided by the size of the smaller repertoire. Repertoire richness was assessed with RTK rarefaction, the Chao1 estimator, and Recon v2.1 estimates of unobserved clonotypes. TCRdb retrieved this table from immuneACCESS and kept in-frame rearrangements only. Not all clones are present; in checked studies, unresolved V genes account for under half, and no reason is known for the remainder. For V, J and clone size, that table is used; D and trimming come from the DNA. The sample table records about 600,000 clones; around 81% of these occur just once. Approximately 12% of the sample goes to the ten largest clones.

Overall results and qualifications from the work: Sampling was restricted to blood, and TCR repertoires in tissue are likely to differ from TCR repertoires in blood. Pairwise subsampling led to the expectation that sequencing depth would affect the degree of clonotype sharing among donors. Because the study included a small number of donors, the genetic and exposure-history diversity represented was limited.

Donors were healthy HIV-negative adults with no recently reported acute infections or vaccinations. Only Caucasian adults living in Nashville, Tennessee, USA were represented among the donors. For unsorted samples, 75 million to 90 million PBMCs were counted and genomic DNA was extracted with the QIAamp DNA Blood Mini kit. Blood was collected by leukapheresis, and PBMCs were isolated by Ficoll-Histopaque density gradient centrifugation and then cryopreserved in liquid nitrogen vapor phase. Sequencing was performed on PBMCs. This receptor was taken from a middle-aged woman in good health. Some clones in this sample may be carry-over from other donors' samples. Here the chain combines TRBV28 and TRBJ1-1, with a tentative D gene TRBD1 over 6 matching bases. The CDR3 amino acid sequence is: CASSPAGDTLKNTEAFF. The nucleotide sequence is given as TGTGCCAGCAGCCCCGCGGGGGACACCTTGAAGAACACTGAAGCTTTCTTT.